One sample yielded the 29 T cell receptor beta chains listed below, sequenced in a study of CD8+ T cells in alopecia areata. Extracted RNA was reverse transcribed into cDNA, the sequencing template. The assay was immunoSEQ multiplex PCR, and TCRdb's table has in-frame clones only and misses some. The sample contains about 150,000 clones, about 50% of which appear only once. Material: CD8+ T cells sorted from blood, obtained at week 0. Source of these receptors: a human donor with alopecia areata.

The chain joins TRBV15 to TRBJ1-1; 10 nucleotides agree with TRBD1. After removal of 1 base from V and 3 bases from J, the junction contained 5 bases not matched to a gene. Germline values: CDR1 LNHNV, CDR2 YYDKDF (reference sequence). The CDR3 spans 16 residues. CDR3 in amino acids: CATSRGGQGGDTEAFF. The CDR3 DNA follows: TGTGCCACCAGCAGAGGTGGACAGGGGGGCGACACTGAAGCTTTCTTT.

This clone occurred a few times. The rearrangement uses TRBV6-5 and TRBJ2-7; 8 bases line up with TRBD2. Germline V lookup: CDR1 MNHEY, CDR2 SVGAGI. The length of the CDR3 is 16 residues. The V and J ends lost 0 bases and 4 bases, in that order; junction bases with no gene match: 8. As DNA, the CDR3 is TGTGCCAGCAGTTACTCCGACGCGGGGGGCAATTACGAGCAGTACTTC. Amino acids: CASSYSDAGGNYEQYF.

The chain employs TRBV11-2 and TRBJ1-1; perhaps TRBD1 as D (5 bases). The CDR3 spans 13 residues. V lost 3 bases, J lost 0 bases, and 5 bases lay in between. In germline, CDR1 is SGHAT, CDR2 FQNNGV. The CDR3 DNA reads as TGTGCCAGCAGCTTGGGGGTGAACACTGAAGCTTTCTTT. This encodes CASSLGVNTEAFF. Full variable domain (rest looked up from reference TRBV11-2 and TRBJ1-1): EAGVAQSPRYKIIEKRQSVAFWCNPISGHATLYWYQQILGQGPKLLIQFQNNGVVDDSQLPKDRFSAERLKGVDSTLKIQPAKLEDSAVYLCASSLGVNTEAFFGQGTRLTVV.

V gene TRBV30 combines with J gene TRBJ2-1; a weak D match, TRBD2 (6 bases). This CDR3 is built from 11 residues. V lost 4 bases and J 10 bases, leaving 11 bases between the germline ends. CDR1 is GTSNPN and CDR2 is SVGIG in the germline V gene (reference sequence). The CDR3 loop is CAWTRRGEQFF. The CDR3 nucleotides are TGTGCCTGGACCCGACGGGGGGAGCAGTTCTTC.

V usage is TRBV2 and J usage is TRBJ1-5; perhaps TRBD1 as D (5 bases). Trimming removed 5 bases from V and 4 bases from J, with 9 bases in between. CDR1 is SNHLY, CDR2 FYNNEI, per germline. The CDR3 is 13 amino acids. This chain's CDR3 is CASSLRGNQPQHF. DNA of the CDR3: TGTGCCAGCAGTCTACGGGGGAATCAGCCCCAGCATTTT.

The chain carries TRBV29-1 and TRBJ2-7; D is possibly TRBD1 (7 bases). Trimming took 4 bases from V and 3 from J, leaving 19 bases between them. The length of the CDR3 is 15 residues. CDR1 and CDR2 (germline): SQVTM, ANQGSEA. Here the CDR3 reads CSVAGGTGEDYEQYF. CDR3 DNA: TGCAGCGTTGCTGGCGGTACAGGGGAGGACTACGAGCAGTACTTC.

The chain has TRBV19 and TRBJ2-7; D gene unclear. Germline values: CDR1 LNHDA, CDR2 SQIVND (reference sequence). The CDR3 has 15 residues. Trimming cost V 1 base and J 2 bases, with 12 bases left between them. CDR3 in amino acids: CASSIGAANTYEQYF. The CDR3 nucleotides are TGTGCCAGTAGTATAGGGGCAGCGAACACCTACGAGCAGTACTTC.

The rearrangement joins TRBV11-2 to TRBJ2-2, with D tentatively TRBD2 (6 bases). This CDR3 is 16 amino acids long. Trimming pared 1 base from V and 2 bases from J, leaving 11 bases between. Germline V CDR1 and CDR2: SGHAT, FQNNGV. The CDR3 DNA is TGTGCCAGCAGCTTAGTTACTAGCCTAAACACCGGGGAGCTGTTTTTT. It translates to CASSLVTSLNTGELFF.

The V call is TRBV29-1, the J call TRBJ1-2; a possible D gene is TRBD1 (5 bases). This CDR3 is built from 12 residues. Between the trimmed V and J ends, which lost 6 bases and 4 bases, there was a span of 12 bases. The V gene's germline CDR1 is SQVTM and CDR2 ANQGSEA. The CDR3 protein is CSVFEQGYGYTF. The CDR3 DNA follows: TGCAGCGTATTCGAGCAGGGCTATGGCTACACCTTC.

The rearrangement uses TRBV27 and TRBJ2-7, with a weak D call TRBD1 (6 bases). The V and J ends lost 4 bases and 7 bases respectively, with 29 bases between them. The CDR3 runs 18 residues. Germline V gene sequence: CDR1 MNHEY, CDR2 SMNVEV (reference sequence). The chain's CDR3 is CASSSLQHVYSGEIEQYF. Written as DNA, the CDR3 is TGTGCCAGCAGTTCCCTCCAACACGTGTACTCAGGGGAAATTGAGCAGTACTTC.

This clone has a handful of counts. The chain carries TRBV7-9 and TRBJ1-4; D gene ambiguous. CDR3 length: 14 amino acids. V lost 1 base and J lost 4, with 7 bases in between. Germline values: CDR1 SEHNR, CDR2 FQNEAQ (reference sequence). The DNA for the CDR3 is TGTGCCAGCAGCTTAGTATCGGATAATGAAAAACTGTTTTTT. Translating it yields CASSLVSDNEKLFF.

The V call is TRBV30, the J call TRBJ2-5; 7 bases agree with TRBD1. Germline V gene sequence: CDR1 GTSNPN, CDR2 SVGIG (reference sequence). The CDR3 sequence is 14 residues long. Unmatched junction bases numbered 4, after V lost 2 bases and J lost 1 base. The CDR3: CAWSLGQPQETQYF. The DNA for the CDR3 is TGTGCCTGGAGTCTGGGACAGCCCCAAGAGACCCAGTACTTC.

V and J are TRBV4-1 and TRBJ1-5, with D unclear. The V gene lost 4 bases and the J gene lost 0 bases, with 10 bases spanning the gap. The germline V gene has CDR1 MGHRA and CDR2 YSYEKL. The CDR3 is 15 residues long. CDR3 residues: CASSPKLDSNQPQHF. In DNA form, the CDR3 reads TGCGCCAGCAGCCCCAAACTCGATAGCAATCAGCCCCAGCATTTT.

The sample holds a few counts of this clone. V gene TRBV2 combines with J gene TRBJ1-1; 8 bases are a match to TRBD1. The germline V gene encodes CDR1 SNHLY and CDR2 FYNNEI. Trimming took 5 bases from V and 1 from J; bases not matched to a gene: 6. The CDR3 runs 15 residues. CDR3 DNA sequence: TGTGCCAGCAGTCCAGGACAGGGCGCGAACACTGAAGCTTTCTTT. Translating gives CASSPGQGANTEAFF.

This rearrangement joins TRBV4-3 to TRBJ1-2; D not resolved. The CDR3 totals 15 residues. The V gene's germline CDR1 is LGHNA and CDR2 YSLEER. Trimming cost V 0 bases and J 6 bases, with 14 bases left between them. The CDR3 DNA reads as TGCGCCAGCAGCCAAGATCGGACCTTAATGAATGGCTACACCTTC. Translated: CASSQDRTLMNGYTF.

The CDR3 bases are TGTGCCAGCAGTGGCAGGGACAAATTCTACGAGCAGTACTTC. Translated: CASSGRDKFYEQYF. The gene calls are TRBV2 and TRBJ2-7, with a weak D call TRBD1 (6 bases). This CDR3 has 14 amino acids. CDR1 is SNHLY and CDR2 is FYNNEI in the germline V gene. Trimming cost V 4 bases and J 3 bases, with 13 bases left between them.

This sequence joins TRBV13 and TRBJ2-2; 10 bases map to TRBD1. The J segment lost 6 bases and the V segment lost 5 bases, leaving 12 bases of the junction unmatched. Germline assignment: CDR1 PRHDT and CDR2 FYEKMQ (reference sequence). This CDR3 is built from 17 residues. CDR3 loop: CASSQLTGTGDSGELFF. In DNA, the CDR3 is TGTGCCAGCAGCCAGTTGACCGGGACAGGGGATTCCGGGGAGCTGTTTTTT.

The chain joins TRBV2 to TRBJ1-1; D may be TRBD1 (5 bases). This CDR3 spans 13 amino acids. V shed 4 bases and J shed 1 base, with 7 bases lying between them. Per germline, CDR1 SNHLY and CDR2 FYNNEI. CDR3 bases: TGTGCCAGCAGTGGGGACGGGAACACTGAAGCTTTCTTT. Translating gives CASSGDGNTEAFF.

This clone has just one count. This chain connects TRBV6-6 to TRBJ2-5; 8 bases are shared with TRBD2. V lost 0 bases and J lost 1; bases outside the gene matches: 1. The CDR3 extends over 15 amino acids. Germline V CDR1 and CDR2: MNHNY, SVGAGI (reference sequence). CDR3 in DNA: TGTGCCAGCAGTTACTCTGCGGGGGGCCAAGAGACCCAGTACTTC. Its protein is CASSYSAGGQETQYF.

Concerning this clone itself: At one of its ends the junction is not consistent with the germline gene, which may arise from a read error. This chain joins TRBV25-1 and TRBJ2-1; D is unclear. The CDR3 loop spans 12 amino acids. Germline lookup yields CDR1 MGHDK and CDR2 SYGVNS. CDR3 bases: TGTGCCAGCAGTGATTCTGAGAATGGGCAGTTCTTC. Protein product: CASSDSENGQFF. Complete variable domain (other parts from reference TRBV25-1 and TRBJ2-1): EADIYQTPRYLVIGTGKKITLECSQTMGHDKMYWYQQDPGMELHLIHYSYGVNSTEKGDLSSESTVSRIRTEHFPLTLESARPSHTSQYLCASSDSENGQFFGPGTRLTVL.

This sequence joins TRBV29-1 and TRBJ1-1, with unresolved D. The CDR3 has 11 amino acids. From germline, CDR1 is SQVTM and CDR2 ANQGSEA. Trimming removed 4 bases from V and 6 bases from J, with 9 bases in between. In nucleotides, the CDR3 is TGCAGCGTTGCGGACCTTGCTGAAGCTTTCTTT. This translates into CSVADLAEAFF.

V is TRBV11-2 and J is TRBJ1-2; D remains unclear. V was clipped by 1 base and J by 4 bases, with 10 bases between them. This CDR3 has 14 residues. Looked up from germline, CDR1 is SGHAT and CDR2 is FQNNGV. This chain's CDR3 is CASSLVGSSYGYTF. Here the CDR3 DNA reads TGTGCCAGCAGCTTAGTGGGCTCCAGCTATGGCTACACCTTC.

The J gene is TRBJ1-2, the V gene TRBV12-5, with D possibly being TRBD1 (5 bases). The V gene lost 6 bases and the J gene lost 4 bases, with 15 bases spanning the gap. This CDR3 contains 14 residues. Germline CDR1 and CDR2: LGHNT and FRNRAP. CDR3 sequence reads: CASGLGTRGYGYTF. CDR3 coding DNA: TGTGCTAGTGGCCTTGGGACGCGCGGCTATGGCTACACCTTC.

The genes are TRBV7-3 and TRBJ1-6; no definite D call. Germline V gene sequence: CDR1 SGHTA, CDR2 FQGTGA. V was pared by 5 bases and J by 10 bases, with 18 bases between. The CDR3 is 15 residues long. In DNA, the CDR3 is TGTGCCAGCAGCCCCTCTGGAGGAGTAGGGTCACCCCTCCACTTT. This codes for CASSPSGGVGSPLHF.

Only a few counts were recorded for this clone. The V gene is TRBV30, the J gene TRBJ2-1; 7 bases fit TRBD2. In germline, CDR1 is GTSNPN, CDR2 SVGIG (reference sequence). The CDR3 loop spans 14 amino acids. V dropped 0 bases and J dropped 5; count of bases not matched to a gene: 4. The CDR3: CAWSVAGPHNEQFF. The CDR3 region has the DNA TGTGCCTGGAGTGTAGCGGGGCCCCACAATGAGCAGTTCTTC.

The rearrangement links TRBV27 to TRBJ2-5; TRBD2 agrees at 7 bases. This CDR3 is built from 16 residues. J lost 2 bases, V lost 7 bases, and 13 bases had no gene match. Germline CDR1 and CDR2: MNHEY and SMNVEV (reference sequence). The CDR3 sequence is CASIIWAGDGQETQYF. The CDR3 bases are TGTGCCAGCATTATCTGGGCGGGGGACGGGCAAGAGACCCAGTACTTC.

The V and J genes are TRBV6-6 and TRBJ2-7, with D unclear. This CDR3 contains 11 residues. V was trimmed by 7 bases and J by 0 bases, leaving 4 bases between them. CDR1 is MNHNY and CDR2 is SVGAGI in the germline V gene (reference sequence). In DNA, the CDR3 is TGTGCCAGCACTTCCTCCTACGAGCAGTACTTC. Its protein is CASTSSYEQYF.

This clone has just a few counts. This sequence joins TRBV30 and TRBJ2-7; TRBD1 matches 8 bases. Trimming cost V 4 bases and J 2 bases; bases outside gene matches: 7. The length of the CDR3 is 14 residues. CDR1 and CDR2 (germline): GTSNPN, SVGIG (reference sequence). The CDR3 is CAWTITGGAYEQYF. DNA of the CDR3: TGTGCCTGGACCATCACAGGGGGAGCCTACGAGCAGTACTTC.

This CDR3 is CASSFGGDEQFF. The CDR3 coding sequence is TGTGCCAGCAGCTTTGGAGGGGATGAGCAGTTCTTC. This chain connects TRBV7-2 to TRBJ2-1; D may be TRBD2 (6 bases). Germline V gives CDR1 SGHTA, CDR2 FQGNSA. Trimming removed 3 bases at V and 8 bases at J, with 8 bases between. The CDR3 sequence is 12 residues long.